The 2 T cell receptor beta chains given below trace back to one sample, sequenced in a study of spatial heterogeneity in lung cancer. Via MiXCR, TCRdb re-called the 5' RACE reads, giving one row per CDR3 protein. This table holds around 100,000 distinct CDR3 sequences, about a tenth found once. The sample's time point: blood at routine non-recurrence follow-up after resection. The sample in question was PBMCs, obtained at follow-up. The receptors were gathered from a female donor with early-stage non-small cell lung cancer.

The DNA of the CDR3 is TGTGCCAGCAGCTTCGAGACTAGCCCCGAGCAGTACTTC. The encoded protein is CASSFETSPEQYF. The gene calls are TRBV11-1 and TRBJ2-7; 7 bases align to TRBD2. With 3 bases clipped from V and 6 bases from J, the junction kept 5 bases outside the gene matches. This CDR3 spans 13 amino acids. Germline V gene sequence: CDR1 SGHAT, CDR2 FQDESV (reference sequence). Full variable domain (remainder filled in from reference TRBV11-1 and TRBJ2-7): EAEVAQSPRYKITEKSQAVAFWCDPISGHATLYWYRQILGQGPELLVQFQDESVVDDSQLPKDRFSAERLKGVDSTLKIQPAELGDSAMYLCASSFETSPEQYFGPGTRLTVT.

V gene TRBV6-6 combines with J gene TRBJ1-4, with 8 nucleotides matching TRBD1. V lost 7 bases to trimming and J lost 0 bases; unmatched junction nucleotides: 4. The CDR3 is made up of 15 amino acids. The V gene's germline CDR1 is MNHNY and CDR2 SVGAGI (reference sequence). CDR3 sequence: CASMRQGSTNEKLFF. Here the CDR3 DNA reads TGTGCCAGCATGAGACAGGGGTCAACTAATGAAAAACTGTTTTTT.